The T cell receptor beta chain described here comes from a study of OX40 agonist ivuxolimab in advanced cancers. The wider study: Of mixed ages from about 23 to 85 and averaging about 56 years, the group was more than 65% male.

Patients were ineligible given autoimmune disease history or systemic immunosuppression. Sequencing was performed with immunoSEQ multiplex PCR; in TCRdb, only in-frame clones are kept and a portion is missing. The sample has roughly 80,000 clones, roughly 85% seen once. The CDR3 covers 14 residues. V dropped 8 bases and J dropped 5 bases, with 16 bases sitting between them. Germline CDR1 MNHNY, CDR2 SVGAGI (reference sequence). The TCR sequence derives from an adult with an advanced solid tumor such as melanoma, head and neck, liver or kidney cancer. The chain couples TRBV6-6 to TRBJ2-1; no clear D. The sequencing used CD4+ or CD8+ T cells sorted from blood, collected in a trial of the OX40 agonist ivuxolimab. The CDR3 coding sequence is TGTGCCAGCCAATTGAGGTCGAGAGACAATGAGCAGTTCTTC. It translates to CASQLRSRDNEQFF.